The source of this T cell receptor beta chain is a study of CD8+CD57+ T cells in acquired aplastic anemia. For the study at large: Mean DNA quantity obtained from sorted CD4+ and CD8+ cells was 2.5 to 4 ug. Approximately 11 million reads were obtained on average for healthy donor CD4+ cells.

The V gene's germline CDR1 is SNHLY and CDR2 FYNNEI. The CDR3 covers 17 residues. Notes on the study in general: The same twenty-nine CD8+ CDR3 sequences occurred in patients and in controls. With respect to CD8+ Simpson's diversity, patients and controls did not differ significantly.

The TCR beta profiling, which covered VDJ combination and CDR3 sequence, was carried out using genomic DNA as the template. Using its own MiXCR run on the reads, TCRdb lists one record per CDR3 protein. The table records some 410,000 distinct CDR3 sequences, about two thirds of them present only once. With respect to this clonotype: Its antigen remains unknown. The junction and the germline gene differ at one end; a read error may be behind it.

The sample was sorted CD4+, CD8+, or CD8+CD57+ T cells (not recorded which) from PBMCs. The source is a human donor in good health, serving as a control. This chain links TRBV2 with TRBJ2-1, with D tentatively TRBD1 or TRBD2 (5 bases each). The DNA for the CDR3 is TGTGCCAGCAGTTTACCCCCGGCAGGGACGAAGTACAATGAGCAGCTCTTC. This gives the protein CASSLPPAGTKYNEQLF.